The source of this TCR beta chain is a study of shared clonotypes between healthy human individuals. Among the unsorted PBMC samples, replicate PCRs used 300 ng DNA, 25,000 to 30,000 T cell genomes. The repertoire was sequenced with immunoSEQ multiplex PCR; TCRdb's copy has only in-frame clones and lacks some. The sample has approximately 500,000 clones, roughly 80% seen once. CDR1 is MNHNS and CDR2 is SASEGT in the germline V gene. The CDR3 is 14 amino acids. V lost 7 bases and J lost 6, with 18 bases in between. General observations from the study: Clonotype sharing among the donors was expected to vary with sequencing depth.

This clone appeared a single time. Its antigen remains unidentified. This rearrangement joins TRBV6-1 to TRBJ1-2, with D perhaps matching TRBD1 (6 bases). Sequenced sample: PBMCs. The clonotype originates from a woman aged 40-49 years in good health. Some clones in this sample may be carry-over from other donors' samples. CDR3 amino acids: CASIHRVYTDGYTF. The CDR3 DNA reads as TGTGCCAGCATTCACAGGGTATATACGGATGGCTACACCTTC.